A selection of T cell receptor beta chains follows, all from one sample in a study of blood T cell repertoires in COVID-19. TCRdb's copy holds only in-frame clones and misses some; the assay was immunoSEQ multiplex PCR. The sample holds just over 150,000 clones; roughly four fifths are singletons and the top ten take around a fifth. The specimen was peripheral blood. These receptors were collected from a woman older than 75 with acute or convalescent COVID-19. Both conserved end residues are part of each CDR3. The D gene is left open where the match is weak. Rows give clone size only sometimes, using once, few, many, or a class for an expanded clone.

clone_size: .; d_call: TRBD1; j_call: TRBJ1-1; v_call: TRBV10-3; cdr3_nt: TGTGCCATCAGTAAAGGGGGCCAGGGCTCGGGGAACACTGAAGCTTTCTTT; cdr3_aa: CAISKGGQGSGNTEAFF
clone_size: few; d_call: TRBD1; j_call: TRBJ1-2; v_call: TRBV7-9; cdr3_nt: TGTGCCAGCAGCTTCCCCCCAGGGGGGAACTATGGCTACACCTTC; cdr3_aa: CASSFPPGGNYGYTF
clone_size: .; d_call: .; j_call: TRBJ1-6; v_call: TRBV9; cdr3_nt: TGTGCCAGCAGCGTCGAACAGGGAAGCTCACCCCTCCACTTT; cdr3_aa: CASSVEQGSSPLHF
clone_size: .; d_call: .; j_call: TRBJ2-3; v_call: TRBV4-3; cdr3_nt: TGCGCCAGCAGCCGATCCGGACTACTTTCAGATACGCAGTATTTT; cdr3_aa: CASSRSGLLSDTQYF
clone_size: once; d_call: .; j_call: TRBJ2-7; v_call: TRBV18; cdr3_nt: TGTGCCAGCTCACCACCGGCCGTCGACGAGCAGTACTTC; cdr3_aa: CASSPPAVDEQYF
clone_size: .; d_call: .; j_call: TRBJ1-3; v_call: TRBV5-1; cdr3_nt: TGCGCCAGCAGCTATGTAAAAGATTCACCGAGCTCTGGAAACACCATATATTTT; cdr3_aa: CASSYVKDSPSSGNTIYF
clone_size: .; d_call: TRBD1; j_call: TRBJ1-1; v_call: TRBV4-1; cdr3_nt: TGCGCCAGCAGCCAATTAGCCGGGACAGGAAATGTCGCTTTCTTT; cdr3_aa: CASSQLAGTGNVAFF
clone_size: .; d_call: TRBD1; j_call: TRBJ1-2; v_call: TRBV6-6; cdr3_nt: TGTGCCAGCAGTTCAACAGGGGGCGGGTATGGCTACACCTTC; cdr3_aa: CASSSTGGGYGYTF
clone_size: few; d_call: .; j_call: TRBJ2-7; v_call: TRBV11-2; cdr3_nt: TGTGCCAGCAGCCCACAGGGATACGAGCAGTACTTC; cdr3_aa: CASSPQGYEQYF
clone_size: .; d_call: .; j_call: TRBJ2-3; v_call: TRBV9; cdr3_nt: TGTGCCAGCAGCGTAGCCCGCGACTACCCCCCAGATACGCAGTATTTT; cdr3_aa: CASSVARDYPPDTQYF
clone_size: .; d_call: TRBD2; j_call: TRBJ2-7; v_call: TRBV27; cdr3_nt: TGTGCCAGCAGTCAGGGACTAGCGGGAGGGCCGCGGGAGCAGTACTTC; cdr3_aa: CASSQGLAGGPREQYF
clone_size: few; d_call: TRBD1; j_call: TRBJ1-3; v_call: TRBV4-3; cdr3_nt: TGCGCCAGCAGCCAAGATGTAAAACCCTGGGACAGGGGGGGAAACACCATATATTTT; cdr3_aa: CASSQDVKPWDRGGNTIYF
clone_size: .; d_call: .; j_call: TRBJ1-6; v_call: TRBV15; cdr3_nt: TGTGCCACCACGCGCGGGGCGGGGGGGGATTCACCCCTCCACTTT; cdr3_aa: CATTRGAGGDSPLHF
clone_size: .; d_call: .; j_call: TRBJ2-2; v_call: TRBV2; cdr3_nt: TGTGCCAGCAGGGTGGGAGCCGGGGAGCTGTTTTTT; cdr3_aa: CASRVGAGELFF
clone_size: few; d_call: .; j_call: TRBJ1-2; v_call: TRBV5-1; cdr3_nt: TGCGCCAGCAGCTTCCGGCCGGGGACCGGGTGGACAGTACCTGGATTAGATGGCTACACCTTC; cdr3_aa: CASSFRPGTGWTVPGLDGYTF
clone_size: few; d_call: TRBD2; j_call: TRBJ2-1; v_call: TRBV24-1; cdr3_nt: TGTGCCACCAGTGGTTCCGGGACTAGCGGGAACAATGAGCAGTTCTTC; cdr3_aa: CATSGSGTSGNNEQFF
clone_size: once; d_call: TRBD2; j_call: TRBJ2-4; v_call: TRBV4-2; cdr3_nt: TGTGCCAGCAGCCAAGAAAACCTAGCGGGAAAAAACATTCAGTACTTC; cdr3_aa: CASSQENLAGKNIQYF
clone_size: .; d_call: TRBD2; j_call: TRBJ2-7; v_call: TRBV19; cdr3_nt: TGTGCTAGTAGGGATCGTTTAGCGGGAGGGCCGGGCGAGCAGTACTTC; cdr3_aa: CASRDRLAGGPGEQYF
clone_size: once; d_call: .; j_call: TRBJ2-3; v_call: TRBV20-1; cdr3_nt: TGCAGTGCTATTGACGACTCCGCAGATACGCAGTATTTT; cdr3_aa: CSAIDDSADTQYF
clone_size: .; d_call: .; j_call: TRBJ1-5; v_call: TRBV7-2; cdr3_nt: TGTGCCAGCAGCGAAGAACAGGGCTCCAATCAGCCCCAGCATTTT; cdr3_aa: CASSEEQGSNQPQHF
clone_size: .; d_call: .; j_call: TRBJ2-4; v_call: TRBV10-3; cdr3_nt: TGTGCCATCAGTAGGACTGCAGCCAAAAACATTCAGTACTTC; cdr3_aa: CAISRTAAKNIQYF
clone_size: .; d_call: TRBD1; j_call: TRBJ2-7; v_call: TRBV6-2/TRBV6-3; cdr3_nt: TGTGCCAGCAGTAGAACGTCCGGACAGGGAGACGAGCAGTACTTC; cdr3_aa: CASSRTSGQGDEQYF
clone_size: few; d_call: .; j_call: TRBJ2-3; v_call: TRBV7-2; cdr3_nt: TGTGCCAGCAGCTTAGCTCAAAGCACAGATACGCAGTATTTT; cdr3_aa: CASSLAQSTDTQYF
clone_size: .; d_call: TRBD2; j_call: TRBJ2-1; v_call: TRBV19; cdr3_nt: TGTGCCAGTAGTTCCCGGACTAGCGGGAGAGGGCAGTTCTTC; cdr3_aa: CASSSRTSGRGQFF
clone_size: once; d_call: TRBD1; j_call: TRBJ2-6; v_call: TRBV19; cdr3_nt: TGTGCCAGTAGTGCCGGGACAGGGTTTCTCCGGGCCAACGTCCTGACTTTC; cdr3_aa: CASSAGTGFLRANVLTF
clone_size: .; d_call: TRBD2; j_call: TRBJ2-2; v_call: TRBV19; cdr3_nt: TGTGCCAGTAGTATATGGGCTAGCGGGACCGGGGAGCTGTTTTTT; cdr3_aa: CASSIWASGTGELFF
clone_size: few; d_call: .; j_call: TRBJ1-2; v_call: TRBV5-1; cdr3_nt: TGCGCCAGCAGCTTGGGGATTAGGGCGGCCGGCGGAGGGGGCTACACCTTC; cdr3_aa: CASSLGIRAAGGGGYTF
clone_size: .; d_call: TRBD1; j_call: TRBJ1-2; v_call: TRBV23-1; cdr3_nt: TGCGCCAGCCTCCGAAGGGGGCCGCAACCCTTGAACTATGGCTACACCTTC; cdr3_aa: CASLRRGPQPLNYGYTF
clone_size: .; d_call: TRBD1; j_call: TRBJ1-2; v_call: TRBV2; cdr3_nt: TGTGCCAGCAGAGGAGGGACAGTCTATGGCTACACCTTC; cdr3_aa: CASRGGTVYGYTF
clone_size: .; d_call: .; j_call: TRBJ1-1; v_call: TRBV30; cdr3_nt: TGTGCCTGGAGTGTATTTTCCGGGACTGAAGCTTTCTTT; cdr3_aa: CAWSVFSGTEAFF
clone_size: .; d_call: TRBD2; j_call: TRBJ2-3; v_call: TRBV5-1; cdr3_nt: TGCGCCAGCAGCTCGCGGGAGGGGGTAGATACGCAGTATTTT; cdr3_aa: CASSSREGVDTQYF
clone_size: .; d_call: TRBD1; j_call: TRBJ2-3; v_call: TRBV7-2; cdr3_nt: TGTGCCAGCAGCTTAGGAGGGGGCCTCAGGGATACGCAGTATTTT; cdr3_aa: CASSLGGGLRDTQYF
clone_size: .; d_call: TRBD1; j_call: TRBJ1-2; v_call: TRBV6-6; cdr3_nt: TGTGCCAGCAGGGAACAGGGGATCAGCTATGGCTACACCTTC; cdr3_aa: CASREQGISYGYTF
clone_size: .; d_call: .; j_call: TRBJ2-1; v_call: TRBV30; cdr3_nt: TGTGCCTGGAGTCGGCTAGCGGAGGGGGGTGAGCAGTTCTTC; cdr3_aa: CAWSRLAEGGEQFF
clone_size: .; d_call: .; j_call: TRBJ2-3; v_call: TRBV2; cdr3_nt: TGTGCCAGCAGTGGTAGGCACGGGGATACGCAGTATTTT; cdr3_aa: CASSGRHGDTQYF
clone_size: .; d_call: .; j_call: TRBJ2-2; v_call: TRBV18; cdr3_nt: TGTGCCAGCTCGACTATTAACACCGGGGAGCTGTTTTTT; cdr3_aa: CASSTINTGELFF
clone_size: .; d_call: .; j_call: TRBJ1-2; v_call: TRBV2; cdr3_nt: TGTGCCAGCAGTGACAGGGCAATTTCTGCCGGCTACACCTTC; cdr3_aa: CASSDRAISAGYTF
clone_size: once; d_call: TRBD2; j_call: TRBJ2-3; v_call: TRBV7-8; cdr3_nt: TGTGCCAGCAGCACGCCGATAGCGGGAGGTAGGAGGACCACAGATACGCAGTATTTT; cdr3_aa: CASSTPIAGGRRTTDTQYF
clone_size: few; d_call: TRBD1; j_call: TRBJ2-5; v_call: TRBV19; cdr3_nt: TGTGCCAGTCAGAGGACAGGGTACCAAGAGACCCAGTACTTC; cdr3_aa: CASQRTGYQETQYF
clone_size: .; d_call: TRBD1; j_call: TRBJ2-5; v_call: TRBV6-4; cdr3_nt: TGTGCCAGCAGTACAACAGGGGGCGCGGGGGAGACCCAGTACTTC; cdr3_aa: CASSTTGGAGETQYF
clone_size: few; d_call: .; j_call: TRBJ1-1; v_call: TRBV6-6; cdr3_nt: TGTGCCAGCACCTACGGTGGACAGATGTTCACTGAAGCTTTCTTT; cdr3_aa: CASTYGGQMFTEAFF
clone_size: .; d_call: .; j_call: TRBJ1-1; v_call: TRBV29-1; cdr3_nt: TGCAGCGTTGAAGATCAGCTACAGGCTTTCTTT; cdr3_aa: CSVEDQLQAFF
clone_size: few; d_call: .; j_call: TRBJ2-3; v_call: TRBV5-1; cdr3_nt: TGCGCCAGCAGCTTGGTGGCTGGTGGAGATACGCAGTATTTT; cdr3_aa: CASSLVAGGDTQYF
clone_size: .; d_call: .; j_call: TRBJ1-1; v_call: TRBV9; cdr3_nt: TGTGCCAGCAGCGTAGGGTTATGGGGAGGTTCGAACACTGAAGCTTTCTTT; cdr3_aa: CASSVGLWGGSNTEAFF
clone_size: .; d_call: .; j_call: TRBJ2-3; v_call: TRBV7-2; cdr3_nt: TGTGCCAGCAGCTTAGTGTCTAGCGGCACAGATACGCAGTATTTT; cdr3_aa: CASSLVSSGTDTQYF
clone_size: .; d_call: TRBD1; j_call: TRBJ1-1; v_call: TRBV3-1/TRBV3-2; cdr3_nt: TGTGCCAGCAGCCAAGAGTCTGTGACAGGGATGAACACTGAAGCTTTCTTT; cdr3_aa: CASSQESVTGMNTEAFF
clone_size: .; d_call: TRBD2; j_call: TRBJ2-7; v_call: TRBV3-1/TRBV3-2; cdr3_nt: TGTGCCAGCAGCCAAGAGCCTAGCGGTGATTACGAGCAGTACTTC; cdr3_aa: CASSQEPSGDYEQYF
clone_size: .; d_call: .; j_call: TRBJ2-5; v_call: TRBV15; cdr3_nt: TGTGCCACCAGCACCGGTGAGGGCCACGAGACCCAGTACTTC; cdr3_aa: CATSTGEGHETQYF
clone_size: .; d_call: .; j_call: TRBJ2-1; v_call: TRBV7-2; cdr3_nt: TGTGCCAGCAGCTTAGAGGGGGGGATACGAGGCCATGAGCAGTTCTTC; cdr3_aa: CASSLEGGIRGHEQFF
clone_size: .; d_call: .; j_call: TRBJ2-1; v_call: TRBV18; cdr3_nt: TGTGCCAGCTCGCTGGGACTGAGGGAGGAGCAGTTCTTC; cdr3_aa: CASSLGLREEQFF
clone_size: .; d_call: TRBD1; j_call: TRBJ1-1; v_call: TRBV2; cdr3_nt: TGTGCCAGCAGCGACAGGGGGCGTGGCACTGAAGCTTTCTTT; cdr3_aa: CASSDRGRGTEAFF
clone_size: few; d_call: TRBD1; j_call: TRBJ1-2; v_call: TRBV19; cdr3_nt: TGTGCCAGTAGTACTGGACAGGGTCGGCACTATGGCTACACCTTC; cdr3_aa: CASSTGQGRHYGYTF
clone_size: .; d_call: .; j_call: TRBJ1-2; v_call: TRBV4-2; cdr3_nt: TGTGCCAGCAGCCCGAGCCAGGGCTCGGACGACTCCCCGTGGGGAGGCTACACCTTC; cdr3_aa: CASSPSQGSDDSPWGGYTF
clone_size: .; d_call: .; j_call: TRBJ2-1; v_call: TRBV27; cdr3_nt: TGTGCCAGCAGGCTTAACCGGGACACTTACTACAATGAGCAGTTCTTC; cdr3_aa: CASRLNRDTYYNEQFF
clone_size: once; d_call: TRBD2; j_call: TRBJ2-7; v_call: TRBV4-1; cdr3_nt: TGCGCCAGCAGCCTCCGGGCGGGAGCCTACGAGCAGTACTTC; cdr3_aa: CASSLRAGAYEQYF